This TCR beta chain was sequenced in a study of blood T cell repertoires in COVID-19. Background on the study: Some COVID-19 samples were acute and others convalescent; all came from the United States, Italy and Spain.

As originally analysed: Estimates of nucleated cell counts were drawn from the amplification of reference gene primers. TCRdb's table, derived via immunoSEQ multiplex PCR, lists solely in-frame clones and lacks some. V, J and clone size reflect that table, while D and trimming were determined from the DNA. In the table there are about 300,000 clones, roughly 85% of which are singletons. Clinical histories supplied by participants themselves formed the basis of cohort assignment. A COVID-19 case was met by exposed participants within 2 weeks before study entry. The sequencing sample was made of PBMCs or T cells enriched from blood (not recorded which). This clonotype originated in a woman under 40 who had been exposed to COVID-19.

CDR3 bases: TGTGCCAGCAGCCCTCAGTATTCTCAGCCCCAGCATTTT. Protein product: CASSPQYSQPQHF. The chain carries TRBV12-3 or TRBV12-4 and TRBJ1-5; the D is unclear. V was pared by 6 bases and J by 6 bases, with 12 bases between. This CDR3 contains 13 residues.